This T cell receptor (beta chain) was recovered during a study of T cells expressing NK-cell markers. Overall study: Repertoire data for TCR beta were derived from sorted T cells (CD3+CD56+NKG2C+, CD3+CD56+NKG2C- and CD3+CD56-NKG2C+). HCMV seropositivity characterized seven of the eight sequenced donors, and seronegativity one. General observations from the study: In a handful of donors, dominant CD3+CD56+NKG2C+ clonotypes ranked among the top 10 CD8+ clonotypes.

Germline V lookup: CDR1 SGHDT, CDR2 YYEEEE. The CDR3 spans 14 residues. cDNA encoding TCR beta was synthesized via 5'RACE template switching incorporating UMIs. No DNA is given; TCRdb re-called the 5' RACE reads and lists each CDR3 protein once. This sample lists under 600,000 distinct CDR3 sequences; its ten largest clones have 1.4%. Comments on this clonotype: Its antigen remains unknown.

Material: blood T cells: a sorted CD56 or NKG2C T cell subset, CD4+ or CD8+ T cells, or bulk PBMC T cells (not recorded which). The receptor's source is a woman aged 45 to 65 in good health. The gene calls are TRBV5-6 and TRBJ1-1; with no DNA, the TCRdb D assignment of TRBD1 cannot be verified. The CDR3 reads CASSFQSQVRGAFF.